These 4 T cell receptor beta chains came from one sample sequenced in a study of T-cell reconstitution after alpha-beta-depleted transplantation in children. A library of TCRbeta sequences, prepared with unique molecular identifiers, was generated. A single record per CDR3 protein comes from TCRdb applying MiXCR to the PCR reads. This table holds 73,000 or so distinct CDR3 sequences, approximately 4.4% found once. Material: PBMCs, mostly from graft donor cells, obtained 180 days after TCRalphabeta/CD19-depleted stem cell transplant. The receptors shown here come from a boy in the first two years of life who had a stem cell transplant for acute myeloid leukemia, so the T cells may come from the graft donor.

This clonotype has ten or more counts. CDR3 DNA: TGTGCCAGTAGTTCCTTATCCAGGGGGTATTCCGGGGAGCTGTTTTTT. It is translated as CASSSLSRGYSGELFF. V gene TRBV19 combines with J gene TRBJ2-2; TRBD1 aligns across 7 bases. Germline CDR1 reads LNHDA; CDR2 reads SQIVND (reference sequence). Trimming cost V 5 bases and J 6 bases; bases outside gene matches: 12. The CDR3 loop spans 16 amino acids. Supplemented by reference TRBV19 and TRBJ2-2, the full variable domain reads DGGITQSPKYLFRKEGQNVTLSCEQNLNHDAMYWYRQDPGQGLRLIYYSQIVNDFQKGDIAEGYSVSREKKESFPLTVTSAQKNPTAFYLCASSSLSRGYSGELFFGEGSRLTVL.

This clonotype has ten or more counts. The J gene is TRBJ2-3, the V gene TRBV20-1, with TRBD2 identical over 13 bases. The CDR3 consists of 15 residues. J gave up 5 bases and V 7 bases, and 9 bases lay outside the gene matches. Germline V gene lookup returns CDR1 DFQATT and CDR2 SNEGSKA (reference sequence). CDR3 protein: CSGGPTSGGGDTQYF. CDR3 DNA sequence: TGCAGTGGAGGCCCTACTAGCGGGGGGGGAGATACGCAGTATTTT.

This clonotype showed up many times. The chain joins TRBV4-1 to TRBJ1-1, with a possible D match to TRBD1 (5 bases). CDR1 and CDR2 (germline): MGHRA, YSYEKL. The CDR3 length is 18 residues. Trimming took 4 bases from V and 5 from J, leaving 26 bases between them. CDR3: CASSRKFPIRGTDTEAFF. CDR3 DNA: TGCGCCAGCAGCCGCAAGTTTCCTATCCGGGGGACGGATACTGAAGCTTTCTTT.

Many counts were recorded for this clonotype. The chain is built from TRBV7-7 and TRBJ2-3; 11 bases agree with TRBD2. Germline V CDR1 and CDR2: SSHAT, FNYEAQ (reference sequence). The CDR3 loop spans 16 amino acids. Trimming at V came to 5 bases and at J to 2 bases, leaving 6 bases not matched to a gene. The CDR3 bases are TGTGCCAGCAGCCCCGGACTAGCGGGCTACACAGATACGCAGTATTTT. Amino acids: CASSPGLAGYTDTQYF.